The rows below give T cell receptor beta chains drawn from one sample of a study of T cell changes during pregnancy in multiple sclerosis. Sequencing used immunoSEQ multiplex PCR; TCRdb keeps in-frame clones, though not all of them. The sample carries over 30,000 clones, 85% to 95% recorded once. Input material: PBMCs (not recorded whether the cells were cultured). All receptors derive from a female donor with multiple sclerosis, enrolled in a pregnancy study. The CDR3 runs from the conserved cysteine through the conserved F or W. Each record gives: V gene, D gene, J gene, clone size, CDR3 protein, CDR3 DNA. The D gene is left open where the match is weak. A clone size is listed for some rows: how often the clone was seen (once, few, many), or a class if it is expanded.

TRBV29-1,NA,TRBJ2-5,NA,CSVVSMGDQETQYF,TGCAGCGTCGTTTCTATGGGGGATCAAGAGACCCAGTACTTC
TRBV5-6,NA,TRBJ2-5,NA,CASSLYGRQGTQYF,TGTGCCAGCAGCTTGTACGGCAGGCAGGGGACCCAGTACTTC
TRBV5-1,TRBD1,TRBJ2-6,NA,CASSPGQGSSGANVLTF,TGCGCCAGCAGCCCCGGACAGGGGTCGTCTGGGGCCAACGTCCTGACTTTC
TRBV2,NA,TRBJ1-5,NA,CASSGTGHTQPQHF,TGTGCCAGCAGCGGAACAGGGCATACTCAGCCCCAGCATTTT
TRBV6-4,TRBD2,TRBJ2-3,NA,CASSDGRASTDTQYF,TGTGCCAGCAGTGACGGGAGGGCTAGCACAGATACGCAGTATTTT
TRBV27,NA,TRBJ2-1,once,CASSPVPRDEQFF,TGTGCCAGCTCCCCAGTTCCCAGGGATGAGCAGTTCTTC
TRBV27,NA,TRBJ2-7,NA,CASSLSSAYEQYF,TGTGCCAGCAGTTTGTCTAGCGCATACGAGCAGTACTTC
TRBV5-5,NA,TRBJ2-1,NA,CASSSNTGDEQFF,TGTGCCAGCAGCTCCAATACGGGGGATGAGCAGTTCTTC
TRBV5-1,TRBD1,TRBJ2-1,NA,CASSARQGSYNEQFF,TGCGCCAGCAGCGCCAGACAGGGATCCTACAATGAGCAGTTCTTC
TRBV25-1,NA,TRBJ1-2,NA,CASSGRQNGYTF,TGTGCCAGCAGTGGGAGACAGAATGGCTACACCTTC
TRBV5-1,NA,TRBJ1-6,NA,CASSFGSSSYNSPLHF,TGCGCCAGCAGCTTCGGGTCCAGCTCCTATAATTCACCCCTCCACTTT
TRBV10-3,NA,TRBJ2-1,NA,CAISESGGLYNEQFF,TGTGCCATCAGTGAGTCGGGGGGGCTCTACAATGAGCAGTTCTTC
TRBV7-9,NA,TRBJ2-7,NA,CASSSPGAPTPLGEQYF,TGTGCCAGCAGCTCCCCCGGTGCACCGACCCCGCTGGGCGAGCAGTACTTC
TRBV30,NA,TRBJ2-6,NA,CAWSVGGPGANVLTF,TGTGCCTGGAGTGTAGGTGGGCCTGGGGCCAACGTCCTGACTTTC
TRBV11-2,NA,TRBJ1-1,NA,CASSLGSRPTTEAFF,TGTGCCAGCAGCTTAGGGTCCCGGCCCACCACTGAAGCTTTCTTT
TRBV6-6,NA,TRBJ1-4,NA,CASSSTGGGEKLFF,TGTGCCAGCAGTTCCACGGGCGGAGGTGAAAAACTGTTTTTT
TRBV11-3,NA,TRBJ1-1,once,CASSLGPSTSEAFF,TGTGCCAGCAGCTTGGGCCCCTCCACCTCTGAAGCTTTCTTT
TRBV6-6,NA,TRBJ1-5,few,CASSDDRFFNQPQHF,TGTGCCAGCAGTGACGACAGGTTCTTCAATCAGCCCCAGCATTTT
TRBV2,TRBD2,TRBJ2-1,NA,CASRGLADYNEQFF,TGTGCCAGCAGGGGACTAGCGGATTACAATGAGCAGTTCTTC
TRBV5-6,NA,TRBJ2-5,NA,CASSWTKGGETQYF,TGTGCCAGCAGCTGGACGAAGGGGGGGGAGACCCAGTACTTC
TRBV19,NA,TRBJ1-2,NA,CASSPKGTRDYGYTF,TGTGCCAGTAGTCCAAAGGGGACAAGAGACTATGGCTACACCTTC
TRBV6-5,NA,TRBJ1-2,once,CASSYVPGIFYGYTF,TGTGCCAGCAGTTACGTCCCAGGCATATTCTATGGCTACACCTTC
TRBV30,NA,TRBJ2-1,NA,CAWYDRVRPNEQFF,TGTGCCTGGTATGACAGAGTTAGGCCGAATGAGCAGTTCTTC
TRBV18,NA,TRBJ1-3,NA,CASSPTSGGLPGNTIYF,TGTGCCAGCTCACCGACCTCTGGGGGGTTGCCTGGAAACACCATATATTTT
TRBV27,NA,TRBJ2-1,NA,CASSLWSYGRALYNEQFF,TGTGCCAGCAGTTTATGGTCGTATGGGCGGGCCCTATACAATGAGCAGTTCTTC
TRBV18,NA,TRBJ2-5,once,CASSPLGGIQETQYF,TGTGCCAGCTCACCATTGGGCGGTATCCAAGAGACCCAGTACTTC
TRBV27,TRBD1,TRBJ1-2,NA,CASSSGQDKIYGYTF,TGTGCCAGCAGTTCGGGACAGGATAAAATCTATGGCTACACCTTC
TRBV7-3,NA,TRBJ2-2,NA,CASSFGTSYTGELFF,TGTGCCAGCAGCTTCGGGACTTCGTACACCGGGGAGCTGTTTTTT
TRBV9,TRBD1,TRBJ2-7,once,CASSARGTGSSYEQYF,TGTGCCAGCAGCGCAAGAGGGACAGGGAGCTCCTACGAGCAGTACTTC
TRBV2,TRBD2,TRBJ2-2,NA,CASSERGAGPNGGELFF,TGTGCCAGCAGTGAAAGAGGAGCGGGGCCGAACGGCGGGGAGCTGTTTTTT
TRBV11-2,NA,TRBJ2-7,NA,CASSLDWTSSYEQYF,TGTGCCAGCAGCTTAGATTGGACATCCTCCTACGAGCAGTACTTC
TRBV7-9,NA,TRBJ2-7,few,CASSLGTVREQYF,TGTGCCAGCAGCCTCGGGACGGTCCGCGAGCAGTACTTC
TRBV28,NA,TRBJ2-3,NA,CASSLFRTQFFTDTQYF,TGTGCCAGCAGTTTATTCAGGACCCAATTTTTCACAGATACGCAGTATTTT
TRBV29-1,NA,TRBJ2-7,NA,CSVEVPPQGSEQYF,TGCAGCGTTGAAGTCCCCCCACAGGGCAGCGAGCAGTACTTC
TRBV7-6,TRBD1,TRBJ2-5,NA,CASSLGSGGETQYF,TGTGCCAGCAGCTTAGGGTCAGGGGGAGAGACCCAGTACTTC
TRBV18,NA,TRBJ1-1,NA,CASSPPGGASDTEAFF,TGTGCCAGCTCACCACCGGGGGGCGCGAGCGATACTGAAGCTTTCTTT
TRBV9,NA,TRBJ2-3,NA,CASSVRDTQYF,TGTGCCAGCAGCGTCAGGGATACGCAGTATTTT
TRBV6-8,TRBD1,TRBJ1-4,NA,CASSSGTGDRREKLFF,TGTGCCAGCAGTTCCGGGACAGGGGATAGAAGGGAAAAACTGTTTTTT
TRBV5-1,TRBD1,TRBJ2-2,NA,CASSGGQGATGELFF,TGCGCCAGCAGCGGAGGACAGGGGGCCACCGGGGAGCTGTTTTTT
TRBV6-8,NA,TRBJ1-3,NA,CASSDYRISGNTIYF,TGTGCCAGCAGTGACTACAGAATCTCTGGAAACACCATATATTTT
TRBV6-4,NA,TRBJ2-3,NA,CASSDSWGTHTDTQYF,TGTGCCAGCAGTGACTCCTGGGGGACTCACACAGATACGCAGTATTTT
TRBV30,NA,TRBJ2-1,NA,CAYYDGFYNEQFF,TGTGCCTACTACGACGGGTTTTACAATGAGCAGTTCTTC
TRBV5-1,TRBD2,TRBJ2-1,NA,CASSLTLAGDYNEQFF,TGCGCCAGCAGCTTGACCCTAGCGGGAGACTACAATGAGCAGTTCTTC
TRBV7-2,NA,TRBJ1-3,NA,CASSLSRSGNTIYF,TGTGCCAGCAGCCTATCCCGTTCTGGAAACACCATATATTTT
TRBV28,NA,TRBJ2-3,once,CASTWDNSDTQYF,TGTGCCAGCACTTGGGACAATTCAGATACGCAGTATTTT
TRBV4-3,NA,TRBJ2-7,NA,CASSQEKVYYEQYF,TGCGCCAGCAGCCAAGAGAAAGTATACTACGAGCAGTACTTC
TRBV21-1,NA,TRBJ1-5,NA,CASSKSGSNQPQHF,TGTGCCAGCAGCAAAAGTGGTAGCAATCAGCCCCAGCATTTT
TRBV14,TRBD1,TRBJ2-7,NA,CASSQELTGEQYF,TGTGCCAGCAGCCAAGAACTGACAGGGGAGCAGTACTTC
TRBV5-4,NA,TRBJ2-7,NA,CASSFDGTYEQYF,TGTGCCAGCAGCTTCGACGGAACCTACGAGCAGTACTTC
TRBV4-3,NA,TRBJ2-1,NA,CASSQDGGGSYNEQFF,TGCGCCAGCAGCCAAGACGGAGGGGGCTCCTACAATGAGCAGTTCTTC
TRBV5-1,TRBD1,TRBJ1-2,NA,CASSLVSGQGVGYTF,TGCGCCAGCAGCTTGGTCTCGGGACAGGGGGTTGGCTACACCTTC
TRBV11-2,TRBD1,TRBJ1-2,NA,CASTNRTGANYGYTF,TGTGCCAGCACCAACAGGACAGGGGCCAACTATGGCTACACCTTC
TRBV12-5,NA,TRBJ1-3,NA,CASGLGVRSASGNTIYF,TGTGCTAGTGGTTTGGGAGTCAGGTCTGCCTCTGGAAACACCATATATTTT
TRBV5-5,TRBD1,TRBJ1-4,once,CASSLWTGGGRGEKLFF,TGTGCCAGCAGCCTTTGGACAGGGGGCGGAAGAGGTGAAAAACTGTTTTTT